The TCR beta chain under discussion was sequenced for a study of blood T cell repertoires in COVID-19. Study context: The cDNA or gDNA used as material had been derived from T cells, B-cell-depleted T cells, or PBMCs.

Trimming pared 7 bases from V and 6 bases from J, leaving 18 bases between. The CDR3 is made up of 14 amino acids. Looked up from germline, CDR1 is MNHEY and CDR2 is SVGAGI. Clones were sequenced by immunoSEQ multiplex PCR, and TCRdb holds only the in-frame ones, with some missing. The table shows about 290,000 clones, with just under 90% occurring only once. While infection was still active, Seattle patients were enrolled and then followed longitudinally. The origin of this receptor is a woman under 40 with COVID-19, enrolled during active disease. This chain joins TRBV6-5 and TRBJ1-1; TRBD1 is a possible D gene (6 bases). Material for sequencing was peripheral blood. This CDR3 reads CASTGPGVISEAFF. CDR3 nucleotide sequence: TGTGCCAGCACCGGGCCAGGGGTAATCTCTGAAGCTTTCTTT.